These 6 T cell receptor beta chains were sequenced from one sample in a study of blood T cell repertoires in COVID-19 (dated by TCRdb to 2020 to 2021). Library construction relied on the immunoSEQ multiplex PCR assay. This is the immuneACCESS table as TCRdb keeps it, with only in-frame sequences that have V and J called. A part of the clones is gone; compared with another copy, unresolved V genes explain less than half, and the rest is unexplained. The sample table holds 55,000 to 70,000 clones, of which around 84% were seen once. Approximately 1% of the sample belongs to the ten largest clones. Sample: peripheral blood. Receptor source: a man between 65 and 85 years old with acute or convalescent COVID-19.

This chain connects TRBV6-6 to TRBJ1-1; 8 nucleotides align to TRBD1. CDR1 MNHNY and CDR2 SVGAGI come from the germline V gene (reference sequence). CDR3 length: 12 residues. Trimming cost V 8 bases and J 5 bases; bases outside gene matches: 4. As DNA, the CDR3 is TGTGCCAGCGGACAGGGTATGACTGAAGCTTTCTTT. Encoded protein: CASGQGMTEAFF.

CDR3 DNA sequence: TGTGCCAGTAGTATCAACAGGGGAGCGGCAAACAACTATGGCTACACCTTC. Translation: CASSINRGAANNYGYTF. The chain uses TRBV19 and TRBJ1-2; 7 nucleotides line up with TRBD1. Unmatched junction bases numbered 12, after V lost 3 bases and J lost 2 bases. The CDR3 runs to 17 residues. Germline V gene sequence: CDR1 LNHDA, CDR2 SQIVND (reference sequence).

This chain links TRBV10-2 with TRBJ1-1; 9 bases agree with TRBD1. J was trimmed by 5 bases and V by 8 bases; bases with no gene match: 6. CDR3 length equals 13 residues. CDR1 is WSHSY and CDR2 is SAAADI in the germline V gene. The CDR3 loop reads CASQLTGGTEAFF. As DNA, the CDR3 is TGCGCCAGCCAACTGACAGGGGGAACTGAAGCTTTCTTT.

The chain links TRBV10-3 to TRBJ2-7; perhaps TRBD1 as D (5 bases). The V gene's germline CDR1 is ENHRY and CDR2 SYGVKD. Between the trimmed V and J ends, which lost 6 bases and 3 bases, there was a span of 18 bases. This CDR3 spans 15 amino acids. The CDR3: CAISVTSTAFYEQYF. The CDR3 region has the DNA TGTGCCATCAGCGTGACATCGACAGCTTTCTACGAGCAGTACTTC.

This rearrangement joins TRBV7-6 to TRBJ2-5; 9 bases fit TRBD2. The CDR3 length is 16 residues. Germline V gene data show CDR1 as SGHVS and CDR2 as FNYEAQ. The V and J ends lost 0 bases and 2 bases, in that order; junction bases with no gene match: 4. CDR3 bases: TGTGCCAGCAGCTTAGCTTTCCTAGCGGGGCAAGAGACCCAGTACTTC. Translated: CASSLAFLAGQETQYF.

The rearrangement uses TRBV6-5 and TRBJ1-1; D is possibly TRBD1 (5 bases). The V gene lost 7 bases and the J gene lost 1 base, with 16 bases spanning the gap. Germline V gives CDR1 MNHEY, CDR2 SVGAGI. This CDR3 is built from 15 residues. CDR3 protein: CASKLGGGTNTEAFF. The CDR3 DNA is TGTGCCAGCAAGTTGGGGGGAGGAACGAACACTGAAGCTTTCTTT.